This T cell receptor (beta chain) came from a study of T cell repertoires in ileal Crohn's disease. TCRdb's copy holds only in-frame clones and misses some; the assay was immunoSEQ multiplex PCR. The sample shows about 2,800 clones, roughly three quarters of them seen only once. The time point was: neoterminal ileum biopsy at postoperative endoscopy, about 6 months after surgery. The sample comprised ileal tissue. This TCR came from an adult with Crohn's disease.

DNA of the CDR3: TGTGCCAGTAGTATACCCCTCGTAGCGGGGGGCGAGGAGACCCAGTACTTC. This sequence encodes CASSIPLVAGGEETQYF. The rearrangement links TRBV19 to TRBJ2-5; 10 bases fit TRBD2. The V gene end was trimmed by 2 bases and the J gene end by 5 bases; junction bases not matched to a gene: 11. This CDR3 comprises 17 residues. Germline CDR1 LNHDA, CDR2 SQIVND (reference sequence).